The clone carrying this T cell receptor (beta chain) was found a few times. The germline V gene has CDR1 SQVTM and CDR2 ANQGSEA. Trimming pared 5 bases from V and 1 base from J, leaving 11 bases between. CDR3 length: 13 residues. The data derive from a study of identical twins. One entry per CDR3 protein results from TCRdb running MiXCR on the 5' RACE reads. The data show 400,000 to 550,000 distinct CDR3 sequences, with less than 25% seen just once and roughly 0.9% held by the top ten. These records were also assigned to another study, of T cells expressing NK-cell markers.

The clonotype was recovered from a woman aged 18-30 years in good health. J is TRBJ2-5 and V is TRBV29-1; tentative D call: TRBD1 (7 bases). The sample comprised CD4+ T cells sorted from blood. CDR3 loop: CSVHRGGQETQYF. DNA of the CDR3: TGCAGCGTTCACAGGGGAGGCCAAGAGACCCAGTACTTC.